This T cell receptor (beta chain) comes out of a study of T cells in Graves' hyperthyroidism and ophthalmopathy. From RNA transcripts, TCR beta CDR3 regions were amplified. The TCR CDR3 was amplified in a first-round RT-PCR using the HTBI primer set. TCRdb reprocessed the multiplex PCR reads with MiXCR, giving one entry per CDR3 protein. The sample lists about 300,000 distinct CDR3 sequences; around 15% were seen once. Patients were excluded for uncontrolled infection, other autoimmune disease, pregnancy or lactation. The clonotype was recovered from a woman aged 40 to 50 with Graves' hyperthyroidism. The source material was blood.

CDR3 sequence: CASSSPRSGGTDTQYF. In DNA form, the CDR3 reads TGTGCCAGCAGCTCCCCCCGCAGCGGGGGCACAGATACGCAGTATTTT. The rearrangement joins TRBV5-5 to TRBJ2-3; 7 bases map to TRBD2. The V gene end was trimmed by 3 bases and the J gene end by 1 base; junction bases not matched to a gene: 8. The CDR3 extends over 16 amino acids. Germline V gene data show CDR1 as SGHKS and CDR2 as YYEKEE (reference sequence). Together with reference TRBV5-5 and TRBJ2-3, the CDR3 gives the full variable domain: DAGVTQSPTHLIKTRGQQVTLRCSPISGHKSVSWYQQVLGQGPQFIFQYYEKEERGRGNFPDRFSARQFPNYSSELNVNALLLGDSALYLCASSSPRSGGTDTQYFGPGTRLTVL.